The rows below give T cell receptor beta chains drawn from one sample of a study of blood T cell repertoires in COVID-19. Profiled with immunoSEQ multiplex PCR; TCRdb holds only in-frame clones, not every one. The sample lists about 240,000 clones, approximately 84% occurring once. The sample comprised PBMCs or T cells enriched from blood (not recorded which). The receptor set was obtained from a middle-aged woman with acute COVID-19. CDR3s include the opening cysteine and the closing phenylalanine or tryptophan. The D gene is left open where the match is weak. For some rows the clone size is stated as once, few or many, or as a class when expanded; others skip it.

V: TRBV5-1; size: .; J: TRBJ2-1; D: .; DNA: TGCGCCAGCAGCTTGGCTCAGGTGGCCTACAATGAGCAGTTCTTC; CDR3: CASSLAQVAYNEQFF
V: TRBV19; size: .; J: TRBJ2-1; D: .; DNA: TGTGCCAGTAGTGTCAGCGATGAGCAGTTCTTC; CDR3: CASSVSDEQFF
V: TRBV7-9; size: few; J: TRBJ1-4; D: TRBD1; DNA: TGTGCCAGCAGCTCCGCAGGGGGATCAACTAATGAAAAACTGTTTTTT; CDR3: CASSSAGGSTNEKLFF
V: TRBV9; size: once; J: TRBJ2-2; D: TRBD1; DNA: TGTGCCAGCAGCGTGGGACAGGGCGTCGTTGGCGGGGAGCTGTTTTTT; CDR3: CASSVGQGVVGGELFF
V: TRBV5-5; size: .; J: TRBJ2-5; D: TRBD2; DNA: TGTGCCAGCAGCTTGATACTAGCGGGAGGGCCGGAGCAAGAGACCCAGTACTTC; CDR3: CASSLILAGGPEQETQYF
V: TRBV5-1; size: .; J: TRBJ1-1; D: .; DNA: TGCGCCAGCAGCCCAGGATTGAACACTGAAGCTTTCTTT; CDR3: CASSPGLNTEAFF
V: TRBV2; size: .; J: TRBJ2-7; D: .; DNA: TGTGCCAGCAGTGGCACCCAGGGGATGGGGCAGTACTTC; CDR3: CASSGTQGMGQYF
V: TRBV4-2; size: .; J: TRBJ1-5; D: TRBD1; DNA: TGTGCCAGCAGCCAAGAAATGGGACAGGGTGGCAGTCAGCCCCAGCATTTT; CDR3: CASSQEMGQGGSQPQHF
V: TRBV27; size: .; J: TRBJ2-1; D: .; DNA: TGTGCCAGCAACGAACAGGGCCCCTACAATGAGCAGTTCTTC; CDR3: CASNEQGPYNEQFF
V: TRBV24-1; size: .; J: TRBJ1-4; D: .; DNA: TGTGCCCGGTACGGAAAACTGTTTTTT; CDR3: CARYGKLFF
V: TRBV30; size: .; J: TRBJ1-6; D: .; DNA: TGTGCCTGGAGTGTACCCGGGTATAATTCACCCCTCCACTTT; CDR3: CAWSVPGYNSPLHF
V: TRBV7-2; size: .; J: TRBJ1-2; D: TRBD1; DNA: TGTGCCAGCAGCGGGGGGACAGGGATCCACTATGGCTACACCTTC; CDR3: CASSGGTGIHYGYTF
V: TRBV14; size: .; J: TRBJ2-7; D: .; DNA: TGTGCCAGCAGCCCCGGGTTGGGTTTTTACGAGCAGTACTTC; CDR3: CASSPGLGFYEQYF
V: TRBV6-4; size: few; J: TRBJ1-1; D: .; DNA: TGTGCCAGCAGTGAAGTAGGAGTGAACACTGAAGCTTTCTTT; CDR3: CASSEVGVNTEAFF
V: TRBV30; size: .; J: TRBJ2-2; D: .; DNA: TGTGCCTGGACCAAGGAGTACACCGGGGAGCTGTTTTTT; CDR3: CAWTKEYTGELFF
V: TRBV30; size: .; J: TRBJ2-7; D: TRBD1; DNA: TGTGCCTGGGACCAGAGCGACAGGGGTTCCTACGAGCAGTACTTC; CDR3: CAWDQSDRGSYEQYF
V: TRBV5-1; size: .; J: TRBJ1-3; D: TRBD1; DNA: TGCGCCAGCAGCCCCAGGACAGGGGCTGGAAACACCATATATTTT; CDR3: CASSPRTGAGNTIYF
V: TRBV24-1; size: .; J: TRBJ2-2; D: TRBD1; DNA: TGTGCCACTAAGGGACAGGGAGGATCCGGGGAGCTGTTTTTT; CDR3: CATKGQGGSGELFF
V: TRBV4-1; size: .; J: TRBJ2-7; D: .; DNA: TGCGCCAGCAGCCAAGCCGGCAGGGACTCGGATGGGAAGCAGTACTTC; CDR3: CASSQAGRDSDGKQYF
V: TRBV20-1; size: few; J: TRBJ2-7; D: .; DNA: TGCAGTGCTAGTGTGTTCCTACCGTCCTACGAGCAGTACTTC; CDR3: CSASVFLPSYEQYF
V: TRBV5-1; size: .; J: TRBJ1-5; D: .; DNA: TGCGCCAGCAGCGTTTCCGGGACATCCAATCAGCCCCAGCATTTT; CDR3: CASSVSGTSNQPQHF
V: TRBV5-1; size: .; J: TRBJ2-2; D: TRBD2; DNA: TGCGCCAGCAGCTTGGTAGCGGGAGGGCCCGGCGGGGAGCTGTTTTTT; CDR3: CASSLVAGGPGGELFF